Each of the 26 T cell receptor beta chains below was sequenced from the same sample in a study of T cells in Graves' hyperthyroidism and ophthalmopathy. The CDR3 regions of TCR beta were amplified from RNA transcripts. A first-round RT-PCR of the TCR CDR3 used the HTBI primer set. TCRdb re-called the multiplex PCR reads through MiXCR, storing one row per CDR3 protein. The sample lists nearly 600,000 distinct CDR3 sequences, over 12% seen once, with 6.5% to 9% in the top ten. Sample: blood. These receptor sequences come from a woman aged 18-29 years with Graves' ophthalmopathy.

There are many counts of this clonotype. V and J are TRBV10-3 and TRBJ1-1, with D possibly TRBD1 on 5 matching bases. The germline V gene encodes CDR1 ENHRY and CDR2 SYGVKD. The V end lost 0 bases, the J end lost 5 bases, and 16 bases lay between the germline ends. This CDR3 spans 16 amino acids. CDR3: CAISESKAGAGTEAFF. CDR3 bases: TGTGCCATCAGTGAGTCGAAGGCTGGAGCAGGGACTGAAGCTTTCTTT.

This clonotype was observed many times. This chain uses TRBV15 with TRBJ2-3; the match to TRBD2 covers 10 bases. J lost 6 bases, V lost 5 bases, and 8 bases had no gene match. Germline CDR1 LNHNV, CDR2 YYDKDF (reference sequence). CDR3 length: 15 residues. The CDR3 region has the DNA TGTGCCACCAGCGTACGACTAGCGGGTCAGGATACGCAGTATTTT. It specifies CATSVRLAGQDTQYF.

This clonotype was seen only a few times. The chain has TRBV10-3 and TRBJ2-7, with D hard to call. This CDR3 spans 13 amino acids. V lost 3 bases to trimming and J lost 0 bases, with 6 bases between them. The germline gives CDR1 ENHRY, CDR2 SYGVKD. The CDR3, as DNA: TGTGCCATCAGTGATCCGGACTCCTACGAGCAGTACTTC. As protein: CAISDPDSYEQYF.

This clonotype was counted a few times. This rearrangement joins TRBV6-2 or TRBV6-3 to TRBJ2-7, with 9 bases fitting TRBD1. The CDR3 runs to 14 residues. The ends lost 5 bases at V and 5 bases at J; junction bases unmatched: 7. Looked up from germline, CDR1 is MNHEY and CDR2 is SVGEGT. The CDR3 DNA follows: TGTGCCAGCAGTCCCCGGACAGGGGCCCACGAGCAGTACTTC. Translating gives CASSPRTGAHEQYF.

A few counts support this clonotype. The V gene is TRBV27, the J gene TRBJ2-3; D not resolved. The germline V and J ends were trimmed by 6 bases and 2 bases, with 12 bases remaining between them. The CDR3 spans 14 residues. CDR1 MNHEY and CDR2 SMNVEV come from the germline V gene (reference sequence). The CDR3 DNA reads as TGTGCCAGCAGAAACCCCCCTCCCACAGATACGCAGTATTTT. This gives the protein CASRNPPPTDTQYF.

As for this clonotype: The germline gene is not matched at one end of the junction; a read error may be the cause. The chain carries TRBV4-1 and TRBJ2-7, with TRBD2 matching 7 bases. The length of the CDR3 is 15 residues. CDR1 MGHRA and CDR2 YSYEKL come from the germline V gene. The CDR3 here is CASSPGLVGTYGQYF. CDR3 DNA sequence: TGCGCCAGCAGCCCAGGACTAGTCGGGACCTACGGGCAGTACTTC.

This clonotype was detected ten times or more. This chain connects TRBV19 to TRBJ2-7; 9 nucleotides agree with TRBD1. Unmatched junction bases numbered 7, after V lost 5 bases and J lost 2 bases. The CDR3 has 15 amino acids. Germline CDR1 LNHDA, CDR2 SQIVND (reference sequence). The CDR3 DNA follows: TGTGCCAGTAGTCCCCGGGACAGGGAGACCTACGAGCAGTACTTC. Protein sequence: CASSPRDRETYEQYF. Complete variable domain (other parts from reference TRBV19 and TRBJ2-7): DGGITQSPKYLFRKEGQNVTLSCEQNLNHDAMYWYRQDPGQGLRLIYYSQIVNDFQKGDIAEGYSVSREKKESFPLTVTSAQKNPTAFYLCASSPRDRETYEQYFGPGTRLTVT.

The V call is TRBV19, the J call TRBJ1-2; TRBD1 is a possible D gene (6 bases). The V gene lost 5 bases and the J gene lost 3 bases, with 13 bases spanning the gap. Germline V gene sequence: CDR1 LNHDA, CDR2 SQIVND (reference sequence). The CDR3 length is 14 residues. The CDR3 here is CASSLQGLDYGYTF. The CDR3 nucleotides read TGTGCCAGTAGTCTTCAGGGGTTAGACTATGGCTACACCTTC.

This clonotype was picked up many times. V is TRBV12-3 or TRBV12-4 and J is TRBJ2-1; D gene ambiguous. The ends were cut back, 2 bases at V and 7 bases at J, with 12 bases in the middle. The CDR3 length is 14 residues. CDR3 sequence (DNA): TGTGCCAGCAGTTTAAGCAGGTTGGGTAATGAGCAGTTCTTC. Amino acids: CASSLSRLGNEQFF.

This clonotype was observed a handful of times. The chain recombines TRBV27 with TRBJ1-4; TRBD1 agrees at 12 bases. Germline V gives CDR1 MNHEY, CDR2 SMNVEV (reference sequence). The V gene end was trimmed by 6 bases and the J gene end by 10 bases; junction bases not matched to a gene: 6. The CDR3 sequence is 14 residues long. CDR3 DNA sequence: TGTGCCAGCAGCCCGGGACAGGGGGCGCGAAAACTGTTTTTT. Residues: CASSPGQGARKLFF.

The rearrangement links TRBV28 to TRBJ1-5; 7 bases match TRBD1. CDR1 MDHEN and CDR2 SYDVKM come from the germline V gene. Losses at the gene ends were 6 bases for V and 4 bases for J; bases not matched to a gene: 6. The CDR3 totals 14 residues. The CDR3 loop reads CASSQGQPNQPQHF. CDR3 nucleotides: TGTGCCAGCAGCCAGGGACAGCCGAATCAGCCCCAGCATTTT.

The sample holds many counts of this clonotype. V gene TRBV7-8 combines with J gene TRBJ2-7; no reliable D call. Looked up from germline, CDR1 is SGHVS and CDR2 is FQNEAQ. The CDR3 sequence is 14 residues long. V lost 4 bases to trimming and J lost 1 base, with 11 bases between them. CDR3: CASSSARDSYEQYF. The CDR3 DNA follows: TGTGCCAGCAGCTCCGCCCGCGATTCCTACGAGCAGTACTTC.

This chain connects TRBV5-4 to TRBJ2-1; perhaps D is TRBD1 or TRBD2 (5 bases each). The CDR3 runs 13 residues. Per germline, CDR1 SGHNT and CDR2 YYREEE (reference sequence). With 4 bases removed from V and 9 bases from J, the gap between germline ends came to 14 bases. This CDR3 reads CASSLDPGREQFF. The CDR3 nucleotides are TGTGCCAGCAGCCTGGACCCGGGACGTGAGCAGTTCTTC.

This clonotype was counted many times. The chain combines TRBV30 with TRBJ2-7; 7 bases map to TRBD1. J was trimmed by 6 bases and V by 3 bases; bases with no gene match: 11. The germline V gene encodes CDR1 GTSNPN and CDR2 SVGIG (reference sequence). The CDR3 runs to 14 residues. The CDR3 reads CAWSDRVNSGEQYF. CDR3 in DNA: TGTGCCTGGAGCGACAGGGTAAATTCGGGCGAGCAGTACTTC.

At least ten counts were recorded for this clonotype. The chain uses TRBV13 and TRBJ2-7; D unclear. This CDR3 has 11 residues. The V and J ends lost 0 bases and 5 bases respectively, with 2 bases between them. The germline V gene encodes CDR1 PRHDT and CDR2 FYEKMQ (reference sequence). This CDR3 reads CASSLGDEQYF. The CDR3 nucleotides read TGTGCCAGCAGCTTAGGAGACGAGCAGTACTTC.

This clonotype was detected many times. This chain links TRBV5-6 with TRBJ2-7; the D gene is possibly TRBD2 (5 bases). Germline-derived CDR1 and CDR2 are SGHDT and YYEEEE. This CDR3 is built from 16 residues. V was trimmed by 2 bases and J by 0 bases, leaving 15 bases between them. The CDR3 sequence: CASSFGITELSYEQYF. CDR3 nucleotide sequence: TGTGCCAGCAGCTTCGGGATCACAGAACTCTCCTACGAGCAGTACTTC.

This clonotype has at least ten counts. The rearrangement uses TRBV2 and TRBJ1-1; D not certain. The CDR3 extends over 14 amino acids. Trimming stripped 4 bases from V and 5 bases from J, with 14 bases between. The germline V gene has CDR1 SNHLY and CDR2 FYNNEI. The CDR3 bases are TGTGCCAGCAGTGGGTTTTGGGAGCGGACTGAAGCTTTCTTT. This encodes CASSGFWERTEAFF.

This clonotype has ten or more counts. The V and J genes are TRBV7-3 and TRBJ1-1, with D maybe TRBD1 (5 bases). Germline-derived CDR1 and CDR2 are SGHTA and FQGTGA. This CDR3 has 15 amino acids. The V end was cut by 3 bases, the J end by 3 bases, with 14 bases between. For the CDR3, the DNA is TGTGCCAGCAGCTTGACGGCAACAGGATACACTGAAGCTTTCTTT. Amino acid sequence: CASSLTATGYTEAFF.

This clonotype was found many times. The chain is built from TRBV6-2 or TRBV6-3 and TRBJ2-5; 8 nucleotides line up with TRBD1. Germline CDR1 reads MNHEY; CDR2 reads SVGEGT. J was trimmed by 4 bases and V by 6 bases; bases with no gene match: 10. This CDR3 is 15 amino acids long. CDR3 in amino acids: CASRVADRALETQYF. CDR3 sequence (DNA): TGTGCCAGCAGGGTGGCGGACAGGGCTTTAGAGACCCAGTACTTC.

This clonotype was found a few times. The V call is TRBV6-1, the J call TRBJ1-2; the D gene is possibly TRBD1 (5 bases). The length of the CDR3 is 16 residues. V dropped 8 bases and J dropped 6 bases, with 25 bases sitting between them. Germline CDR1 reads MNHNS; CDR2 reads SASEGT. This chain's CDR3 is CASLLRAAGPKHGYTF. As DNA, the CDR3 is TGTGCCAGCCTTCTTAGGGCGGCAGGGCCCAAGCATGGCTACACCTTC.

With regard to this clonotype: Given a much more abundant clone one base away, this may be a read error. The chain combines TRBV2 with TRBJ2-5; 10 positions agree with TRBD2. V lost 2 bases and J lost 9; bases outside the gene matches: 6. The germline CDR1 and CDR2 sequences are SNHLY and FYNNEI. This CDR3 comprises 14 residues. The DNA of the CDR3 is TGTGCCAGCAGTGAATATCTAGCGGGGGAGGCCCAGTACTTC. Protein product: CASSEYLAGEAQYF.

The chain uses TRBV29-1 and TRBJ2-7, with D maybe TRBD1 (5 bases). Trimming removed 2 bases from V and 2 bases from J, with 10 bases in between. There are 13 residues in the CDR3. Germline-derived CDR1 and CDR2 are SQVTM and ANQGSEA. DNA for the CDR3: TGCAGCGTTGAACAGGACAAACCCTACGAGCAGTACTTC. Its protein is CSVEQDKPYEQYF.

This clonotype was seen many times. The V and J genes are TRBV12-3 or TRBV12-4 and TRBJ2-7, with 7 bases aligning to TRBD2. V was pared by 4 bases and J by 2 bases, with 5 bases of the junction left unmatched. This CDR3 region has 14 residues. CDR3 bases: TGTGCCAGCAGTTCGGGACTATACACCTACGAGCAGTACTTC. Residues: CASSSGLYTYEQYF.

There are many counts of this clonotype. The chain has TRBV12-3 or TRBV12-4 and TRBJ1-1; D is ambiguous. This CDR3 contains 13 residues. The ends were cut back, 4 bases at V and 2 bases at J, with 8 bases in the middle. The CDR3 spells CASSYGVNTEAFF. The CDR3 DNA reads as TGTGCCAGCAGTTACGGGGTTAACACTGAAGCTTTCTTT.

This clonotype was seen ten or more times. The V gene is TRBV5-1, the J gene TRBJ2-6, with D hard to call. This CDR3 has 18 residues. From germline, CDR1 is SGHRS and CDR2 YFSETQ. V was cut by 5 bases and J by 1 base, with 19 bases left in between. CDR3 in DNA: TGCGCCAGCAGTTTAACTTGGTCCCACGTGTCTGGGGCCAACGTCCTGACTTTC. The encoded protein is CASSLTWSHVSGANVLTF.

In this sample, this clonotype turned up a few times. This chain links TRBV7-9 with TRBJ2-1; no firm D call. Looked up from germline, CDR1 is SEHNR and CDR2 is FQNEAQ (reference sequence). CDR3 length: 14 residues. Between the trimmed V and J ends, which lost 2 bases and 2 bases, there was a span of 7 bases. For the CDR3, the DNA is TGTGCCAGCAGCTTACAGTCGACCTACAATGAGCAGTTCTTC. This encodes CASSLQSTYNEQFF.